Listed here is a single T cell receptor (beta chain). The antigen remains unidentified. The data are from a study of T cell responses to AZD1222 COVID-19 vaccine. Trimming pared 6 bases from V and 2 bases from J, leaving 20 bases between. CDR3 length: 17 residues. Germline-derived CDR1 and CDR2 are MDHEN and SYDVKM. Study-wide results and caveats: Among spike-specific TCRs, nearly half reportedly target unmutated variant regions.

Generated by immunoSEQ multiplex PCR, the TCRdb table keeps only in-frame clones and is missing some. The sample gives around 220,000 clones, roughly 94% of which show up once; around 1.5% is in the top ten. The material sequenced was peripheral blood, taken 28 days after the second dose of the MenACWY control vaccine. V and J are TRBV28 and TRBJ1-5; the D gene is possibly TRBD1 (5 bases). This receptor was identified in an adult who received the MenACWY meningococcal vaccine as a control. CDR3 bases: TGTGCCAGCAGGCTAAGGCCGTCACGGGGCGGCAATCAGCCCCAGCATTTT. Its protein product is CASRLRPSRGGNQPQHF. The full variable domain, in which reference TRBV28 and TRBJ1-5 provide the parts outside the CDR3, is DVKVTQSSRYLVKRTGEKVFLECVQDMDHENMFWYRQDPGLGLRLIYFSYDVKMKEKGDIPEGYSVSREKKERFSLILESASTNQTSMYLCASRLRPSRGGNQPQHFGDGTRLSIL.